This T cell receptor (beta chain) was sequenced for a study of blood T cell repertoires in COVID-19. Source study methods: Nucleated cell counts were estimated from reference gene primer amplification. Here immunoSEQ multiplex PCR was the method, and the copy in TCRdb shows in-frame clones only, minus some. Clonal size and the V and J genes are those of that table, whereas D and trimming came from the DNA. The table includes 97,000 or so clones, 70% to 90% detected once. Germline CDR1 is SQVTM and CDR2 is ANQGSEA. V was cut by 4 bases and J by 10 bases, with 14 bases left in between. The CDR3 spans 12 residues.

This receptor was obtained from a man in his 60s with acute or convalescent COVID-19. The sample was peripheral blood. The V and J genes are TRBV29-1 and TRBJ2-1; D may be TRBD1 (5 bases). Written as DNA, the CDR3 is TGCAGCGTTGGGGCCCAAAGGGGCGAGCAGTTCTTC. Translation: CSVGAQRGEQFF.